This TCR beta chain was recorded in a study of blood T cell repertoires in COVID-19. This clone was recorded a few times. The trim removed 1 base at V and 11 bases at J, leaving 6 bases unmatched. This CDR3 spans 15 amino acids. CDR1 is SGHTA and CDR2 is FQGNSA in the germline V gene. Sequencing used immunoSEQ multiplex PCR; TCRdb keeps in-frame clones, though not all of them. The table has more than 85,000 clones, 80% to 90% seen once. Input material: PBMCs or T cells enriched from blood (not recorded which). This clonotype was obtained from a woman in her 50s who had recovered from COVID-19. The chain joins TRBV7-2 to TRBJ1-6; 9 bases are shared with TRBD1. CDR3 nucleotide sequence: TGTGCCAGCAGCTTAGGGGACAGGGTTTGGACACCCCTCCACTTT. Its protein is CASSLGDRVWTPLHF.